One and the same sample provided the 11 T cell receptor beta chains below, sequenced in a study of T cell repertoires in cytomegalovirus infection. One entry per CDR3 protein, called by TCRdb with MiXCR from the reads. The profile shows roughly 720,000 distinct CDR3 sequences, roughly 36% of them singletons. Specimen: PBMCs. The receptors were gathered from a human donor in good health (CMV status not recorded). Some clones in this sample may be carry-over from other donors' samples.

The gene calls are TRBV12-3 or TRBV12-4 and TRBJ1-6; tentative D call: TRBD1 (6 bases). The V end was cut by 8 bases, the J end by 6 bases, with 14 bases between. The CDR3 contains 14 residues. The CDR3 nucleotides read TGTGCCAGCGGCACCGGGACACGTAATTCACCCCTCCACTTT. Residues: CASGTGTRNSPLHF.

This clonotype has at least ten counts. V and J are TRBV11-2 and TRBJ2-7; 10 nucleotides agree with TRBD2. This CDR3 has 13 amino acids. With V trimmed by 4 bases and J by 7 bases, 4 bases remained unmatched. Germline V lookup: CDR1 SGHAT, CDR2 FQNNGV. CDR3 nucleotide sequence: TGTGCCAGCAGCTCAGCGGGAGGGCGAGAGCAGTACTTC. Translation: CASSSAGGREQYF.

This clonotype has more than one count but fewer than ten. The CDR3 protein is CASCAGSRSNEQFF. The CDR3 DNA reads TGTGCCAGCTGTGCGGGGAGTAGATCCAATGAGCAGTTCTTC. The chain has TRBV12-3 or TRBV12-4 and TRBJ2-1; TRBD2 is a possible D gene (6 bases). V lost 8 bases, J lost 6 bases, and 17 bases lay in between. The CDR3 runs 14 residues.

The CDR3 loop reads CSARGGSNGNSPLHF. CDR3 DNA sequence: TGCAGTGCTAGAGGGGGTTCGAATGGTAATTCACCCCTCCACTTT. The chain couples TRBV20-1 to TRBJ1-6, with D hard to call. Per germline, CDR1 DFQATT and CDR2 SNEGSKA (reference sequence). Trimming removed 1 base at V and 6 bases at J, with 13 bases between. The CDR3 length is 15 residues.

The J gene is TRBJ1-3, the V gene TRBV19; D unclear. From germline, CDR1 is LNHDA and CDR2 SQIVND (reference sequence). Trimming removed 0 bases at V and 0 bases at J, with 9 bases between. The CDR3 extends over 16 amino acids. CDR3 DNA: TGTGCCAGTAGTATAGAGGCCCGCTCCTCTGGAAACACCATATATTTT. Protein product: CASSIEARSSGNTIYF.

The chain links TRBV20-1 to TRBJ1-5; D is unclear. The CDR3 consists of 17 residues. Trimming removed 3 bases at V and 2 bases at J, with 20 bases between. Germline V gives CDR1 DFQATT, CDR2 SNEGSKA (reference sequence). The CDR3 nucleotides read TGCAGTGCTAGGGCGGTCACACGGATGGTCGGCAATCAGCCCCAGCATTTT. Its protein product is CSARAVTRMVGNQPQHF.

This clonotype was recorded a few times. The rearrangement links TRBV7-3 to TRBJ2-7, with D tentatively TRBD2 (7 bases). The CDR3 runs to 13 residues. Trimming took off 2 bases at V and 9 bases at J, with 14 bases between the two ends. CDR1 and CDR2 from the germline V gene are SGHTA and FQGTGA. The CDR3 region is CASSLPGAGAQYF. DNA for the CDR3: TGTGCCAGCAGCTTACCAGGGGCGGGGGCGCAGTACTTC. Full variable domain (remainder filled in from reference TRBV7-3 and TRBJ2-7): GAGVSQTPSNKVTEKGKYVELRCDPISGHTALYWYRQSLGQGPEFLIYFQGTGAADDSGLPNDRFFAVRPEGSVSTLKIQRTERGDSAVYLCASSLPGAGAQYFGPGTRLTVT.

In this sample, this clonotype turned up a few times. The chain is built from TRBV27 and TRBJ1-3; 8 nucleotides agree with TRBD1. This CDR3 is 16 amino acids long. V dropped 0 bases and J dropped 4; count of bases not matched to a gene: 5. CDR1 and CDR2 from the germline V gene are MNHEY and SMNVEV (reference sequence). CDR3 sequence (DNA): TGTGCCAGCAGTTTATCGTTCAGGGGGCTCGGAAACACCATATATTTT. This gives the protein CASSLSFRGLGNTIYF.

Points on this clonotype: A much larger clone lies a single base off, so this may be a read error. V and J are TRBV4-1 and TRBJ1-2; 7 bases match TRBD1. The CDR3 contains 16 residues. Germline assignment: CDR1 MGHRA and CDR2 YSYEKL. The CDR3 coding sequence is TGCGCCAGCAGCCGAAGACAGGGACTGTTTCACTATGGCCACACCTTC. Amino acids: CASSRRQGLFHYGHTF.

This clonotype was seen more than once but under ten times. The chain is built from TRBV7-2 and TRBJ1-1; D not certain. CDR3 length: 12 amino acids. V lost 1 base to trimming and J lost 11 bases, with 11 bases between them. Germline V gene data show CDR1 as SGHTA and CDR2 as FQGNSA. The CDR3 spells CASSLVGFMAFF. The CDR3 DNA follows: TGTGCCAGCAGCTTAGTGGGATTTATGGCTTTCTTT.

This clonotype has only a few counts. The V and J genes are TRBV7-6 and TRBJ1-1, with D unresolved. V was pared by 5 bases and J by 0 bases, with 19 bases between. The CDR3 consists of 17 residues. Germline V gives CDR1 SGHVS, CDR2 FNYEAQ. DNA of the CDR3: TGTGCCAGCAGCCCCGGGCGTGGGTACCACCTGAACACTGAAGCTTTCTTT. Translation gives CASSPGRGYHLNTEAFF.